The sequence of this TCR beta chain was determined in a study of T cell responses to AZD1222 COVID-19 vaccine. Looking at the study overall: Pooling covered second doses at about 4 or about 12 weeks. General observations from the study: The donor group comprised mostly white British people and more females; the analysis possibly underestimated clonal diversity.

The data were produced by immunoSEQ multiplex PCR, yet TCRdb's version contains in-frame clones alone and is incomplete. This sample carries some 120,000 clones, approximately 85% of them seen once, and the ten largest clones take roughly 1.7%. As regards this clone: The antigen remains undetermined.

The sequence was obtained from an adult in good health. The sequencing here drew on peripheral blood, taken on day 0 of AZD1222 vaccination.

CDR3 bases: TGTGCCAGCAGCTTTCCGGGACAGGGGCCCACCGGGGAGCTGTTTTTT. It is translated as CASSFPGQGPTGELFF. This chain joins TRBV11-3 and TRBJ2-2; 10 nucleotides agree with TRBD1. The germline gives CDR1 SGHNT, CDR2 YENEEA. The CDR3 runs to 16 residues. V lost 3 bases and J lost 4; bases outside the gene matches: 5.